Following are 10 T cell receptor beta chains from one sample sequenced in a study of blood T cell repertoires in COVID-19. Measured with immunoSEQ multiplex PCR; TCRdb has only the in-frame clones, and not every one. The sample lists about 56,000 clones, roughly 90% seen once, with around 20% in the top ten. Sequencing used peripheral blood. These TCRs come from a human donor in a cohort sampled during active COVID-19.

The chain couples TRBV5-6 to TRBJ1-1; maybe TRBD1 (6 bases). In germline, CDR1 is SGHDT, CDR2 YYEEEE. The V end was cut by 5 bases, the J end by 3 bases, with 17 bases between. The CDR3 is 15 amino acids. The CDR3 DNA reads TGTGCCAGCAGTCTGGGGGGGGCGATGGACACTGAAGCTTTCTTT. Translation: CASSLGGAMDTEAFF. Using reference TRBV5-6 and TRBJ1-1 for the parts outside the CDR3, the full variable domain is DAGVTQSPTHLIKTRGQQVTLRCSPKSGHDTVSWYQQALGQGPQFIFQYYEEEERQRGNFPDRFSGHQFPNYSSELNVNALLLGDSALYLCASSLGGAMDTEAFFGQGTRLTVV.

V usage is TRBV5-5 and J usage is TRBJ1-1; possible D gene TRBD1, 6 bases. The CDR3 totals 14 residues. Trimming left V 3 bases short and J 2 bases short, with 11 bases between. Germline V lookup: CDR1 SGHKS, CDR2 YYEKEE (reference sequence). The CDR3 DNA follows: TGTGCCAGCAGCTACGGACAGCCCAACACTGAAGCTTTCTTT. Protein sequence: CASSYGQPNTEAFF.

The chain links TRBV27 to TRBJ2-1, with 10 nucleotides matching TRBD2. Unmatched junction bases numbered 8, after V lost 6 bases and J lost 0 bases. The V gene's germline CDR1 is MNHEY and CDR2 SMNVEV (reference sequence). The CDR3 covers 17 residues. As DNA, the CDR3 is TGTGCCAGCAGCCTAGCGGGGGACACAGTCTCCTACAATGAGCAGTTCTTC. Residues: CASSLAGDTVSYNEQFF.

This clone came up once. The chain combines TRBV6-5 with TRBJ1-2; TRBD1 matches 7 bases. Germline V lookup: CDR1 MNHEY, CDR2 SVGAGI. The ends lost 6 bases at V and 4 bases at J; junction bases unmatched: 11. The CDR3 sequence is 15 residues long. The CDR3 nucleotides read TGTGCCAGCAGCCAATTCCCGACAGGGAGCTATGGCTACACCTTC. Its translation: CASSQFPTGSYGYTF.

The CDR3 DNA is TGTGCCAGCAGCTACAGGGGGCTCTCATACAATGAGCAGTTCTTC. Its protein product is CASSYRGLSYNEQFF. This chain links TRBV5-6 with TRBJ2-1, with TRBD1 matching 9 bases. V shed 3 bases and J 4 bases; nucleotides not matched to a gene: 5. The CDR3 runs 15 residues. CDR1 and CDR2 from the germline V gene are SGHDT and YYEEEE.

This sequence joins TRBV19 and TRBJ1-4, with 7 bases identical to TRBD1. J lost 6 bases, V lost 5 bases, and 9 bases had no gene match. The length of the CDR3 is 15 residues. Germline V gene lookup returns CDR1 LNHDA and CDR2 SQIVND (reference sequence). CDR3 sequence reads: CASSARTGEYEKLFF. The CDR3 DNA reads TGTGCCAGTAGTGCCCGGACAGGCGAGTATGAAAAACTGTTTTTT.

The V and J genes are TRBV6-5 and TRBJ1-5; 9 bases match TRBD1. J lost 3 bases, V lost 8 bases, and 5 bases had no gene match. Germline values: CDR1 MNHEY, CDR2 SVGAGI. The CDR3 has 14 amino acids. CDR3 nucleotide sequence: TGTGCCAGCCGCCGGACAGGGGCCAATCAGCCCCAGCATTTT. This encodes CASRRTGANQPQHF.

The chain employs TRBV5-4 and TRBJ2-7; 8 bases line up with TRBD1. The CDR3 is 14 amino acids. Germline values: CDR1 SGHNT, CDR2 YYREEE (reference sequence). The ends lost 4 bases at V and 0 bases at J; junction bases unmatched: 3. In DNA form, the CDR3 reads TGTGCCAGCAGCAACGGACAGGGCTCCTACGAGCAGTACTTC. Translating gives CASSNGQGSYEQYF. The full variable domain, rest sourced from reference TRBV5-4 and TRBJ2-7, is ETGVTQSPTHLIKTRGQQVTLRCSSQSGHNTVSWYQQALGQGPQFIFQYYREEENGRGNFPPRFSGLQFPNYSSELNVNALELDDSALYLCASSNGQGSYEQYFGPGTRLTVT.

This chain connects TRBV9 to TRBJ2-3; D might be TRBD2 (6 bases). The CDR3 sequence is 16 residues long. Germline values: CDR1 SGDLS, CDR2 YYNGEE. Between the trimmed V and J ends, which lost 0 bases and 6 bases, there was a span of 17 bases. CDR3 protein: CASSVALGLSQDTQYF. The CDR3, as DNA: TGTGCCAGCAGCGTAGCTTTGGGACTTTCCCAGGATACGCAGTATTTT.

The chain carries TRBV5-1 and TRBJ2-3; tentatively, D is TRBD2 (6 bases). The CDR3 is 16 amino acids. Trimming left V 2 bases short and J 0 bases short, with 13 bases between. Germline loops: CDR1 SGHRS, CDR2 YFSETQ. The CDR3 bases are TGCGCCAGCAGCTTCGCTGGGACTGAGAGCACAGATACGCAGTATTTT. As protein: CASSFAGTESTDTQYF.